The source of this T cell receptor (beta chain) is a study of memory CD4+ T cells and cytomegalovirus serostatus. For the study at large: Healthy Belgian adult donors included roughly nine CMV-positive and around 25 CMV-negative people.

This table comes from immunoSEQ multiplex PCR, and its TCRdb copy is limited to in-frame clones, with some not included. This sample carries 25,000 to 35,000 clones, around 74% of them seen once, and the ten largest clones take 0.5% to 0.65%. The sort gate was single viable CD3+CD4+CD8-CD45RO+ cells for memory CD4+ T cells. This clone was picked up a small number of times. What it recognizes is unknown. This CDR3 spans 16 amino acids. Germline V gives CDR1 SGHDT, CDR2 YYEEEE. Trimming at V came to 1 base and at J to 3 bases, leaving 7 bases not matched to a gene. Study conclusions and caveats: The CMV-associated TCR signature appears largely within the CD4+ memory repertoire.

The clonotype was recovered from an adult in good health and CMV-seronegative. Some clones in this sample may be carry-over from other donors' samples. The chain recombines TRBV5-6 with TRBJ2-1, with 7 bases identical to TRBD1. Sequenced sample: memory CD4+ T cells from blood. The CDR3 spells CASSLTPRGSYNEQFF. CDR3 nucleotide sequence: TGTGCCAGCAGCTTGACCCCCAGGGGGAGCTACAATGAGCAGTTCTTC.